This T cell receptor (beta chain) comes out of a study of shared clonotypes between healthy human individuals (dated by TCRdb to 2020 to 2022). Describing the broader study: Three men and a couple of women, aged 18 to 49 years, made up the cohort. To estimate repertoire size and how much clonotypes are shared between individuals, the study performed deep sequencing of blood TCR repertoires from a few healthy adults. For each donor, three plates each were used for CD4 naive and CD4 memory, two plates were used for CD8 naive, and one plate was used for CD8 memory. Different laboratories and diverse techniques were used to prepare libraries and sequence TCR repertoires, to increase sequencing depth and limit assay-specific biases. Each donor's leukapheresis produced roughly between roughly 0.85 and 10 billion PBMCs. Paper-wide results and their limitations: Across four donors, roughly 5.4% of naive CD4, roughly 3.5% of naive CD8, under 2.5% of memory CD4, and under 0.45% of memory CD8 clonotypes were shared. Compared with non-shared clonotypes, clonotypes shared by all four sorted-subset donors had higher generation probabilities. The genetic and exposure-history diversity represented was limited by the small number of donors. Sampling was restricted to blood, and TCR repertoires in tissues likely differ from the TCR repertoires found in blood. Rarefaction of sorted-subset datasets indicated incomplete sequencing despite the large sequencing depth. Based on pairwise subsampling, the degree of clonotype sharing among donors was expected to be affected by sequencing depth. Estimated clonotype richness was generally larger for naive than for memory subsets.

Using the deep immunoSEQ assay, multiplex PCR amplified TCR CDR3 regions from genomic DNA. Extracted genomic DNA from each cell subset was spread evenly across all wells of several immunoSEQ 96-well plates, with each plate serving as a replicate. For sorted subsets, about 200 ng genomic DNA, equal to about 30,000 T cell genomes, was loaded into each replicate PCR. Purified libraries were measured with a Qubit 3.0 fluorometer, size-checked on a Bioanalyzer 2100, and measured again with the KAPA Library Quantification kit. A separate single-read 150-cycle Illumina NextSeq 550 flow cell was used to sequence each immunoSEQ 96-well plate. Under the source paper's analysis protocol: Because the immunoSEQ output held only junctional sequences and lacked quality scores, the filtering could not match the filtering applied to full-length reads. To assign V/J genes and CDR3, sequences were annotated using PyIR, a Python wrapper for IgBLAST v1.9, with IMGT germline references. Reads were filtered out if the reads had weak V/J assignments (E-value above 1e-6), no CDR3, stop codons, out-of-frame junctions, or ambiguous translated residues. V3J clonotypes were defined as sequences sharing the same inferred V gene, J gene, and CDR3 amino acid sequence. The percentage overlap between two repertoires was calculated by dividing the number of shared unique clonotypes by the size of the smaller repertoire. Three approaches were used to assess repertoire richness: RTK rarefaction, the Chao1 estimator, and Recon v2.1 estimates of unobserved clonotypes. For all TCRbeta clonotypes obtained by the gDNA method from a handful of donors, generation probabilities were computed with OLGA. Entries here come from immuneACCESS through TCRdb and include only in-frame sequences with V and J called. Some clones fail to appear in such tables; in the studies checked, an unresolved V gene covers under half of the shortfall, and the cause of the remainder is unknown. Clonal size and the V and J genes are those of that table, whereas D and trimming came from the DNA. The sample profile shows fewer than 1 million clones; 90% to 97% of them were found once. Less than 0.25% of the sample lies in the top ten.

Remarks on this clone: It has no known antigen specificity. The sample holds no much larger clone one base away, and base qualities are not on file.

CD8 naive samples were obtained by positive selection for CCR7 among CD45RO-negative cells, yielding a CD45RA+CCR7+ population from which TemRA cells were excluded. Healthy HIV-negative adults with no recently reported acute infections or vaccinations were included as donors. Every donor was a Caucasian adult residing in Nashville, Tennessee, USA. After blood collection by leukapheresis, PBMCs were isolated using Ficoll-Histopaque density gradient centrifugation and then cryopreserved in the vapor phase of liquid nitrogen. Analytical flow cytometry was used to check the purity and quantity of each magnetically sorted T cell population. Each sorted fraction had its genomic DNA isolated and then quantified by UV absorbance on a Nanodrop 2000c. This clonotype originated in a man aged 25 to 40 in good health. Input material: naive CD8+ T cells sorted from blood. The cell subset or site label here, explained by the study, means: CD45RA+CCR7+.

The CDR3 region has the sequence CSARVGAEAFF. The DNA sequence is given as TGCAGTGCTAGAGTGGGAGCTGAAGCTTTCTTT. The sequence links TRBV20-1 to TRBJ1-1; the D gene cannot be named for sure. Relative to germline, V is 1 base shorter and J is 6 bases shorter, with 6 bases between their ends. Reading from cysteine to phenylalanine, the CDR3 counts 11 amino acids. Just CDR3 DNA is preserved here, 33 bases in frame from base 1. CDR1 DFQATT and CDR2 SNEGSKA are derived from the germline V gene (reference sequence).